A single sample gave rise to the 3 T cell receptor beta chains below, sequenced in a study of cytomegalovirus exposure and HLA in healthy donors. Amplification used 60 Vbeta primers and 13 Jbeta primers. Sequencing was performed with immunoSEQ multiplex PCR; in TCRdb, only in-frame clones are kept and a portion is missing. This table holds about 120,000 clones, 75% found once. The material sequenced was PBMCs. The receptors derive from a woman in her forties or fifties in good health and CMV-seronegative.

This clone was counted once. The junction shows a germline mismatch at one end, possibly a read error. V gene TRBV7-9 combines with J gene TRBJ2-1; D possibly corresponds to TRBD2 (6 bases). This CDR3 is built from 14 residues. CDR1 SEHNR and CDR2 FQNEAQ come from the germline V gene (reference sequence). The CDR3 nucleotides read TGTTCCAGCAGCCCCCCGAGCGGGTTCAATGAGCAGTTCTTC. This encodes CSSSPPSGFNEQFF.

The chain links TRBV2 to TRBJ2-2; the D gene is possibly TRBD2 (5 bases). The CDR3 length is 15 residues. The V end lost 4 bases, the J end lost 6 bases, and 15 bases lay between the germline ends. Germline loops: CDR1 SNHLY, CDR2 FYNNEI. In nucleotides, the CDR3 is TGTGCCAGCAGTGCAGAGGGCAATGGGGCCGGGGAGCTGTTTTTT. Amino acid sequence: CASSAEGNGAGELFF.

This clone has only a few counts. The DNA for the CDR3 is TGTGCCAGCAGTGTCCAGGGAGGTAGCACTGAAGCTTTCTTT. Protein product: CASSVQGGSTEAFF. The genes are TRBV28 and TRBJ1-1; a weak D match, TRBD1 (5 bases). Germline V gene data show CDR1 as MDHEN and CDR2 as SYDVKM. This CDR3 spans 14 amino acids. Trimming left V 5 bases short and J 4 bases short, with 14 bases between.